A single sample is the source of the 7 T cell receptor beta chains below, sequenced in a study of CD8 T cells in Susac syndrome. Random hexamers served to reverse transcribe roughly 0.5 to 1 ug RNA. Via MiXCR, TCRdb re-called the immunoSEQ multiplex PCR reads, giving one row per CDR3 protein. This repertoire shows about 120,000 distinct CDR3 sequences, about 90% found once; its top ten account for 0.13% to 0.15%. What was sequenced was CD4+ T cells from PBMCs. All receptors come from a human donor in good health.

This sequence joins TRBV10-3 and TRBJ1-1; D is uncertain. Deletions cut 6 bases from V and 3 bases from J, with 8 bases between. From germline, CDR1 is ENHRY and CDR2 SYGVKD. This CDR3 region has 12 residues. CDR3 loop: CAIREADTEAFF. CDR3 nucleotide sequence: TGTGCCATCAGGGAGGCGGACACTGAAGCTTTCTTT.

This clonotype is a singleton in its sample. The chain joins TRBV5-6 to TRBJ2-1, with D perhaps matching TRBD2 (6 bases). This CDR3 is 16 amino acids long. V dropped 3 bases and J dropped 4 bases, with 17 bases sitting between them. CDR1 and CDR2 from the germline V gene are SGHDT and YYEEEE. CDR3 region: CASSWTWGGEYNEQFF. The CDR3 DNA is TGTGCCAGCAGCTGGACCTGGGGCGGGGAATACAATGAGCAGTTCTTC.

The chain employs TRBV9 and TRBJ1-5; D may be TRBD1 (5 bases). The germline V gene encodes CDR1 SGDLS and CDR2 YYNGEE. V was clipped by 4 bases and J by 6 bases, with 23 bases between them. There are 17 residues in the CDR3. The CDR3 here is CASSLPPGPTSGQPQHF. CDR3 nucleotides: TGTGCCAGCAGCTTACCACCGGGACCGACGAGCGGTCAGCCCCAGCATTTT. Looking up the rest from reference TRBV9 and TRBJ1-5 gives the full variable domain: DSGVTQTPKHLITATGQRVTLRCSPRSGDLSVYWYQQSLDQGLQFLIQYYNGEERAKGNILERFSAQQFPDLHSELNLSSLELGDSALYFCASSLPPGPTSGQPQHFGDGTRLSIL.

The chain links TRBV27 to TRBJ2-7; the match to TRBD1 covers 8 bases. V was pared by 5 bases and J by 1 base, with 10 bases of the junction left unmatched. From germline, CDR1 is MNHEY and CDR2 SMNVEV (reference sequence). The length of the CDR3 is 16 residues. CDR3 residues: CASSLGQGRMSYEQYF. CDR3 bases: TGTGCCAGCAGTCTAGGACAGGGACGTATGTCCTACGAGCAGTACTTC.

The chain combines TRBV6-6 with TRBJ2-2, with a tentative D call TRBD2 (6 bases). Trimming removed 8 bases from V and 9 bases from J, with 10 bases in between. The CDR3 length is 11 residues. Germline V CDR1 and CDR2: MNHNY, SVGAGI (reference sequence). CDR3 loop: CASGGEWELFF. The DNA for the CDR3 is TGTGCCAGCGGCGGGGAGTGGGAGCTGTTTTTT.

CDR3 protein: CASSPFGETYGGELFF. In nucleotides, the CDR3 is TGTGCCAGCAGCCCTTTTGGGGAGACCTATGGCGGGGAGCTGTTTTTT. The chain recombines TRBV7-2 with TRBJ2-2; TRBD2 might be the D (5 bases). The length of the CDR3 is 16 residues. Trimming removed 5 bases at V and 7 bases at J, with 20 bases between. Per germline, CDR1 SGHTA and CDR2 FQGNSA.

This chain connects TRBV10-2 to TRBJ2-6; D gene uncertain. The CDR3 extends over 16 amino acids. Trimming removed 2 bases from V and 0 bases from J, with 8 bases in between. Germline V CDR1 and CDR2: WSHSY, SAAADI. The chain's CDR3 is CASSEGSGSGANVLTF. CDR3 sequence (DNA): TGCGCCAGCAGTGAGGGATCGGGCTCTGGGGCCAACGTCCTGACTTTC.